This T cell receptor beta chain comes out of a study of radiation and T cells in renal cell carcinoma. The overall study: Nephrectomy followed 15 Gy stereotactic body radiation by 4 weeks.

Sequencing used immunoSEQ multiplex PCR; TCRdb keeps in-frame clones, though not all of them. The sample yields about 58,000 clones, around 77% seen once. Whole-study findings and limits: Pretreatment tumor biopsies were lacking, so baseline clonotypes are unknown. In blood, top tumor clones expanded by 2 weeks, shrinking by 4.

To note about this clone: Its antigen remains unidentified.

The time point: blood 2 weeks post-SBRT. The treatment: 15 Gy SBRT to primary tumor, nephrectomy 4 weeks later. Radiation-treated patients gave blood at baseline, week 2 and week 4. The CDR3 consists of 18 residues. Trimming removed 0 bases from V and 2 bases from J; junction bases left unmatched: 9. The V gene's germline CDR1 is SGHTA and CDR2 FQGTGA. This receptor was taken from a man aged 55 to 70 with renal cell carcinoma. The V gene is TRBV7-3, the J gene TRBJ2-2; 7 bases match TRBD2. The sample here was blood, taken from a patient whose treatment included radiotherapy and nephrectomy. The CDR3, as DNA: TGTGCCAGCAGCTTAACAACTAGCGACCCGCAAAACACCGGGGAGCTGTTTTTT. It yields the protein CASSLTTSDPQNTGELFF.